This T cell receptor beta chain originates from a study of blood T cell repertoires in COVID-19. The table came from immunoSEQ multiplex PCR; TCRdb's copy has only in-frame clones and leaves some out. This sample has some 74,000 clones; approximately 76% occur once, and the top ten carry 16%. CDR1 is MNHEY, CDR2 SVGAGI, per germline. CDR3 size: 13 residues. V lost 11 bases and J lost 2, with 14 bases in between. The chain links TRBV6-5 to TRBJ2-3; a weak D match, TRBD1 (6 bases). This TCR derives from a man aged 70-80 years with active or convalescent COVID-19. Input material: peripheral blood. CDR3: CALQGTNTDTQYF. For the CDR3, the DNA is TGTGCCTTACAGGGAACCAACACAGATACGCAGTATTTT.